This T cell receptor beta chain was found in a study of shared clonotypes between healthy human individuals (dated by TCRdb to the early 2020s). Broadly, across the study: A couple of women and a few men aged 18 to 49 years were included in the cohort. For each donor, CD4 naive and CD4 memory were each run on three plates, CD8 naive on two plates, and CD8 memory on one plate. To estimate repertoire size and how much clonotype sharing occurs between individuals, the study deeply sequenced the blood TCR repertoires of several healthy adults. To increase sequencing depth and limit assay-specific biases, different laboratories used diverse techniques to prepare libraries and sequence TCR repertoires. Per donor, leukapheresis produced somewhere between about 0.9 and 9.5 billion PBMCs. On the study overall, not on this receptor specifically: Sampling was restricted to blood, and TCR repertoires in tissue are likely to differ from TCR repertoires in blood. The genetic and exposure-history diversity represented was limited by the small number of donors. Across several donors, about 5% of naive CD4, roughly 3.8% of naive CD8, about 2.3% of memory CD4, and approximately 0.4% of memory CD8 clonotypes were shared. Pairwise subsampling led to the expectation that sequencing depth would affect the degree of clonotype sharing among donors. Naive subsets generally had larger estimated clonotype richness than memory subsets. Even with the large sequencing depth, rarefaction of the sorted-subset datasets indicated that sequencing was incomplete. Compared with non-shared clonotypes, the clonotypes found in all four sorted-subset donors had higher generation probabilities.

Healthy HIV-negative adults with no recently reported acute infections or vaccinations were included as donors. Every donor was a Caucasian adult residing in Nashville, Tennessee, USA. CD4+ T cells were enriched by magnetic negative selection; naive cells were then positively selected on CD45RA, and the negative fraction formed the memory subset. Blood was obtained by leukapheresis, after which PBMCs were separated by Ficoll-Histopaque density gradient centrifugation and cryopreserved in liquid nitrogen vapor phase. Purity and quantity of every magnetically sorted T cell population were checked by analytical flow cytometry. Each sorted fraction had its genomic DNA isolated and then quantified by UV absorbance on a Nanodrop 2000c. V loses 5 bases at its end and J loses 5 bases; junction bases beyond the gene matches: 7. As encoded in the germline V gene, CDR1 is SNHLY while CDR2 is FYNNEI. The CDR3 has 15 amino acids, counting the end cysteine and phenylalanine. The sequence is cut down to CDR3 DNA, 45 bases in frame from base 1.

Using the deep immunoSEQ assay, multiplex PCR amplified TCR CDR3 regions from genomic DNA. Genomic DNA extracted from each cell subset was distributed evenly over all wells of several immunoSEQ 96-well plates, and each plate served as one replicate. For sorted subsets, 150 to 250 ng of genomic DNA, equivalent to 25,000 to 30,000 T cell genomes, went into each replicate PCR. Purified libraries were quantified with a Qubit 3.0 fluorometer, sized on a Bioanalyzer 2100, and re-quantified with the KAPA Library Quantification kit. Every immunoSEQ 96-well plate was sequenced on a separate single-read 150-cycle Illumina NextSeq 550 flow cell. The study's processing was this. Because only junctional sequences without quality scores were contained in the immunoSEQ output, filtering matching that applied to full-length reads could not be performed. To assign V/J genes and CDR3, sequences were annotated against IMGT germline references using PyIR, a Python wrapper for IgBLAST v1.9. Reads with weak V/J assignments (E-value above 1e-6), missing CDR3, stop codons, out-of-frame junctions, or ambiguous translated residues were removed. A V3J clonotype was defined by an identical inferred V gene, J gene, and CDR3 amino acid sequence. The percentage overlap between two repertoires was calculated by dividing the number of shared unique clonotypes by the size of the smaller repertoire. RTK rarefaction, the Chao1 estimator, and Recon v2.1 estimates of unobserved clonotypes were used to assess repertoire richness. Generation probabilities for all TCRbeta clonotypes obtained by the gDNA method from a handful of donors were computed using OLGA. This immuneACCESS table, as held by TCRdb, lists in-frame sequences with V and J called but not all clones. Of the missing ones, under half trace to an unresolved V gene in checked studies; the others have no known cause. D and trimming were read from the DNA, whereas the V and J calls and clone size are those reported in that table. The sample records about 530,000 clones, less than 96% of which are singletons. Of the sample, about 0.064% is held by the ten largest clones.

Concerning this clone itself: It lacks a known antigen. No quality values exist for individual bases; no much larger clone is one base distant.

In this chain, TRBV2 is recombined with TRBJ2-5, with TRBD2 identical over 11 junction bases. The source of this sequence is a woman aged 25 to 39 in good health. Sequenced material: naive CD4+ T cells sorted from blood. In the paper's terms, the cell subset or site label means: CD45RA+ positively selected. Here the CDR3 is given as CASSKLAGVRETQYF. The DNA reads as follows: TGTGCCAGCAGTAAACTAGCGGGAGTGAGGGAGACCCAGTACTTC.